Sequencing of this T cell receptor beta chain was carried out in a study of blood T cells in healthy people across ages. Findings and limits, study-wide: The donors' CMV status was not determined, possibly confounding changes in expanded clonotypes. As naive T cell percentage varied, TCR beta diversity correlated strongly with it.

This clonotype has at least ten counts. As yet, its antigen is unknown. A second PCR of about 7 to 12 cycles used a sample-barcoded 5' primer and a J-beta primer mix. TCRdb re-analysed the 5' RACE reads in MiXCR, keeping a single row per CDR3 protein. Of 630,000 or so distinct CDR3 sequences in the sample, 25% to 30% are singletons; the top ten hold around a sixth. Trimming removed 0 bases at V and 12 bases at J, with 12 bases between. The CDR3 length is 13 residues. Germline V lookup: CDR1 LNHNV, CDR2 YYDKDF (reference sequence). Peripheral blood samples of approximately 10 milliliters were drawn from each donor. Isolation per sample recovered at least 6 million PBMCs.

This receptor was taken from a woman aged 80 or over in good health. What was sequenced was blood. The chain couples TRBV15 to TRBJ2-1; D may correspond to TRBD1 or TRBD2 (5 bases each). CDR3 amino acids: CATSRDFGAGQFF. As DNA, the CDR3 is TGTGCCACCAGCAGAGATTTCGGGGCAGGGCAGTTCTTC.